These T cell receptor beta chains were read from a single sample in a study of blood T cell repertoires in COVID-19. Produced via immunoSEQ multiplex PCR; TCRdb's table is partial and in-frame only. The profile shows 130,000 or so clones, around 88% of them singletons. The sequenced sample consisted of peripheral blood. The source of these receptors is a woman aged 60-70 years with acute or convalescent COVID-19. The conserved cysteine and the conserved F or W are not part of the CDR3 here.

v_call cdr3_aa
TRBV7-8 ASSLAQGGGYEQY
TRBV7-2 ASSPQGAGEAF
TRBV7-2 ASSLSGGSSGEQY
TRBV11-2 ASSRTGGVLSGNTIY
TRBV19 ASSQITAAEQY
TRBV2 ASSDSPAGGDEQF
TRBV10-1 ASSLPRGIGYSPLH
TRBV9 ASTGGGGDTIY
TRBV29-1 SVAGTGPYEQY
TRBV6-6 ASRTDRNGYT
TRBV7-3 ASSRAGDTQY
TRBV6-5 ASSSTGYSYEQY
TRBV7-3 ASSVNPTGTEAF
TRBV4-1 ASSQRADTQY
TRBV21-1 ASSKGRQGANTEAF
TRBV24-1 ATSDPAVTGNTIY
TRBV9 ASSVAGGQKGGELF
TRBV19 ATQQGGITEAF
TRBV7-6 ASSLSGDGNYGYT
TRBV28 ASSFGQGYYNSPLH
TRBV11-2 ASSSTGRATGELF
TRBV7-2 ASSYALGGATSEQY